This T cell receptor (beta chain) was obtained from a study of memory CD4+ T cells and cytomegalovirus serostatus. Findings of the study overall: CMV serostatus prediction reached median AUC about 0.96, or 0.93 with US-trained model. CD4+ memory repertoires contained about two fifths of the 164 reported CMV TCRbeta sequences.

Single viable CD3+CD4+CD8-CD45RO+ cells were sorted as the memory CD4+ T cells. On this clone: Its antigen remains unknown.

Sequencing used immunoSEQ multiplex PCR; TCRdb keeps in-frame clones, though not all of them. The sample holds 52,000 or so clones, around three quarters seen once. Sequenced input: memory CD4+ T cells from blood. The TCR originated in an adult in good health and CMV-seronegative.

CDR3: CASSLDGRGLSDTQYF. CDR3 coding DNA: TGTGCCAGCAGCTTAGACGGCAGGGGGCTTTCAGATACGCAGTATTTT. The V gene is TRBV11-2, the J gene TRBJ2-3; TRBD1 matches at 8 bases. CDR3 length: 16 amino acids. Germline V CDR1 and CDR2: SGHAT, FQNNGV. V was pared by 0 bases and J by 4 bases, with 6 bases of the junction left unmatched.